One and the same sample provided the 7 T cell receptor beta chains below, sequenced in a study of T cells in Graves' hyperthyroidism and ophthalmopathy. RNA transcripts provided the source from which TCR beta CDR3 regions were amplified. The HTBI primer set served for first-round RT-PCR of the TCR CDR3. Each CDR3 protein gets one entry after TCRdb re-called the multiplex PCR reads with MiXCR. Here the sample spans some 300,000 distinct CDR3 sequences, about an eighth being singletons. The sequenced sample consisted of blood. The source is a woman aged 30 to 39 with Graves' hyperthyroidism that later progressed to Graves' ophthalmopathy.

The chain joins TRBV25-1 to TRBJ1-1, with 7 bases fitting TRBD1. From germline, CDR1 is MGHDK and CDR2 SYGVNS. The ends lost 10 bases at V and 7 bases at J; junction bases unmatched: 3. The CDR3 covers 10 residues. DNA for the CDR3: TGTGCCACCAGACAGGGTGAAGCTTTCTTT. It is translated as CATRQGEAFF.

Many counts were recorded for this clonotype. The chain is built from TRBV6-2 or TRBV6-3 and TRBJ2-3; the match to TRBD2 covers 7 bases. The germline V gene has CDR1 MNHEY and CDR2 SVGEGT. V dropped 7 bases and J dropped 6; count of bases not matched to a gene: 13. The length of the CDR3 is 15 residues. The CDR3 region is CASTVSSAGVDTQYF. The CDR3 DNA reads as TGTGCCAGCACCGTGTCATCTGCGGGAGTGGATACGCAGTATTTT.

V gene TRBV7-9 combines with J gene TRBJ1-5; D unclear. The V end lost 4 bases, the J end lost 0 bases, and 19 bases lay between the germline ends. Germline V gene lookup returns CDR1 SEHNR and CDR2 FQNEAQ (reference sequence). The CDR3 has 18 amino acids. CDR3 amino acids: CASSSFEGPTYSNQPQHF. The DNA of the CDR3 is TGTGCCAGCAGCTCATTTGAAGGGCCCACTTATAGCAATCAGCCCCAGCATTTT.

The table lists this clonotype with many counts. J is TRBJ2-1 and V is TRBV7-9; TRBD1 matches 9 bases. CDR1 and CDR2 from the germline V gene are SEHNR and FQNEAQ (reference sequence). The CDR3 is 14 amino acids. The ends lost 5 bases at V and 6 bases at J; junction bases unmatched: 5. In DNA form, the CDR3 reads TGTGCCAGCAGCCAAAACAGGGGGCCCAATGAGCAGTTCTTC. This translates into CASSQNRGPNEQFF.

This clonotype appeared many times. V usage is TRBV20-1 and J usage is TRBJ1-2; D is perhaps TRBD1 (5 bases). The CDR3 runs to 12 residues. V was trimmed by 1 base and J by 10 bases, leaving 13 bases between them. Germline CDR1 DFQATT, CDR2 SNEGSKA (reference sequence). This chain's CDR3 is CSARGAKGTYTF. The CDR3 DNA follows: TGCAGTGCTAGAGGGGCCAAAGGGACCTACACCTTC.

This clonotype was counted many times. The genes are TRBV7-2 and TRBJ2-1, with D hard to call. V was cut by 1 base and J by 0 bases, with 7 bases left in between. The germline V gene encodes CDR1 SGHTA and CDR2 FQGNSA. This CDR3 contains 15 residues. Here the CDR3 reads CASSLDASSYNEQFF. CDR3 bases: TGTGCCAGCAGCTTAGATGCGAGCTCCTACAATGAGCAGTTCTTC.

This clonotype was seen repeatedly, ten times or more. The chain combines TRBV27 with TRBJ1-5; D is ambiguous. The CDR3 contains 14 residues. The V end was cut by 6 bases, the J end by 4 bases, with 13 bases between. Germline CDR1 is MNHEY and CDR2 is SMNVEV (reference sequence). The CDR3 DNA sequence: TGTGCCAGCAGACCCTCGACGGGGAATCAGCCCCAGCATTTT. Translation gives CASRPSTGNQPQHF.